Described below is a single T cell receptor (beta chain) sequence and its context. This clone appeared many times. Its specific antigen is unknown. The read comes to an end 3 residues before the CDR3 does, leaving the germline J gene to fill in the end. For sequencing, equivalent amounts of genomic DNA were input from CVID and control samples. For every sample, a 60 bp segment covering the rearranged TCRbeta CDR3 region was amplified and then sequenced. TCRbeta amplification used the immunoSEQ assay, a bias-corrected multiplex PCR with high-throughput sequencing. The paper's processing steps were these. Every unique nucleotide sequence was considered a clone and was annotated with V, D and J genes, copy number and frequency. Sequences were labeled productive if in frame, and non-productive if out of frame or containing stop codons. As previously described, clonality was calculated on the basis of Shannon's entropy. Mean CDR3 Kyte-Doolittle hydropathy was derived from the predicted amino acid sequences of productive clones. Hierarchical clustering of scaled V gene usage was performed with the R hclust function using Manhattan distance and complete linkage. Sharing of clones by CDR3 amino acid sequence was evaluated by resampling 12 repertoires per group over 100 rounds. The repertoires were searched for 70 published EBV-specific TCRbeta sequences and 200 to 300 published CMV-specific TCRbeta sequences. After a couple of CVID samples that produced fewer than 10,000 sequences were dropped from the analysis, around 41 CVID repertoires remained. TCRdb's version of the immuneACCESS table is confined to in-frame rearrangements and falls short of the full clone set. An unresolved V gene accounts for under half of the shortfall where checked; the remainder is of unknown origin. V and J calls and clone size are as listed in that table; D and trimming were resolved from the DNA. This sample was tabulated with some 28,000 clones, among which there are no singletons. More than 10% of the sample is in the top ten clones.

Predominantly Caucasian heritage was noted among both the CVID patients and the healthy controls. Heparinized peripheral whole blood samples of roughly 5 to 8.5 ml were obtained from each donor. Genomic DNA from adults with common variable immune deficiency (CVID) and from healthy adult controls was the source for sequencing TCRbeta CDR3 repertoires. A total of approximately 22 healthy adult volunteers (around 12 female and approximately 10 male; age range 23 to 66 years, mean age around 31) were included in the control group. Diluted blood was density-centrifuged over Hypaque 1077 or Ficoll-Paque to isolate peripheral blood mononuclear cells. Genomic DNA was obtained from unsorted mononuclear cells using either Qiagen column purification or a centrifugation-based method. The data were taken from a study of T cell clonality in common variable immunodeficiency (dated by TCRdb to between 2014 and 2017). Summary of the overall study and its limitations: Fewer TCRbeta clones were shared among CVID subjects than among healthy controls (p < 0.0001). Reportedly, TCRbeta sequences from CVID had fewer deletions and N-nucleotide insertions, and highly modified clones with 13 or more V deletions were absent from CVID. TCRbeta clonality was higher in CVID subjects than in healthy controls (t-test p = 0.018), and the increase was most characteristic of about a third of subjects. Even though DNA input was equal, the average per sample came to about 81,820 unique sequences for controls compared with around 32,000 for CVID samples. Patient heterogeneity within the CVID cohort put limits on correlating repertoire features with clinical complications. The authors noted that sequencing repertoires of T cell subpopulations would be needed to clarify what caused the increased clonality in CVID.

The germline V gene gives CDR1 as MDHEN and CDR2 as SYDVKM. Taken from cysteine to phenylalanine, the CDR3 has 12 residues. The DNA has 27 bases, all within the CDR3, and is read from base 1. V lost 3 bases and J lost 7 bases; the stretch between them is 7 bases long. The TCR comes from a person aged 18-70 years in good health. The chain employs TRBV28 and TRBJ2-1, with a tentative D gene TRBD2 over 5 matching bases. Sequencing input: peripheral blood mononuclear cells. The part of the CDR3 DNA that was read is TGTGCCAGCAGTTTGAGGACTAATGAG. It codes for CASSLRTNE. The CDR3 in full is CASSLRTNEQFF.